This T cell receptor beta chain was recorded in a study of CD8+ T cells in alopecia areata. The germline CDR1 and CDR2 sequences are SEHNR and FQNEAQ (reference sequence). The junction had 3 bases not matched to a gene; V was cut back by 5 bases and J by 1 base. This CDR3 is 16 amino acids long. Sequencing used cDNA as its template, made by extracting RNA and reverse transcribing it. Repertoires were generated with immunoSEQ multiplex PCR, while TCRdb's copy carries only in-frame clones and drops some. The sample includes about 200,000 clones, around two fifths of them seen just once. Concerning this clone itself: Its antigen is unknown.

As for treatment: oral pan-JAK inhibitor, 5-10 mg twice daily. Study conclusions and caveats: Lesional scalp displayed greater clonality than normal scalp, most notably in alopecia totalis/universalis.

The receptor was derived from a human donor with alopecia areata. The sequenced sample was CD4+ T cells sorted from blood, obtained between weeks 30 and 35, from a patient treated with tofacitinib. The chain employs TRBV7-9 and TRBJ2-3; TRBD2 matches 13 bases. The CDR3 sequence: CASSIGTSGGTDTQYF. In DNA, the CDR3 is TGTGCCAGCAGCATTGGGACTAGCGGGGGCACAGATACGCAGTATTTT.